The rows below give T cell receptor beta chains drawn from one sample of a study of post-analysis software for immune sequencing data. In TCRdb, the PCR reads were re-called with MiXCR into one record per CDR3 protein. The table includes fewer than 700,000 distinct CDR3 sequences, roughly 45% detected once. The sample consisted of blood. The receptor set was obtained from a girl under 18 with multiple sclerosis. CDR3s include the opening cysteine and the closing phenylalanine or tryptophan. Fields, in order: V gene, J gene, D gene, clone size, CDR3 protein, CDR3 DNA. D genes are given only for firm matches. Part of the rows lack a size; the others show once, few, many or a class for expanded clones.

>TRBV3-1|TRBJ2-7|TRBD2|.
CASSLGLAGPSSYEQYF
TGTGCCAGCAGCCTCGGACTAGCGGGACCTAGCTCCTACGAGCAGTACTTC
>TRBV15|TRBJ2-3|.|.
CATSRDDRSTDTQYF
TGTGCCACCAGCAGAGACGACAGAAGCACAGATACGCAGTATTTT
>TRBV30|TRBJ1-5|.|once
CAWSFGRDQPQHF
TGTGCCTGGAGTTTCGGGAGGGATCAGCCCCAGCATTTT
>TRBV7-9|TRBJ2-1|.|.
CASSFLSDNEQFF
TGTGCCAGCAGCTTCCTCTCGGACAATGAGCAGTTCTTC
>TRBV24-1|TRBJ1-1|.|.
CATRETRGGTEAFF
TGTGCCACCAGAGAGACCAGGGGTGGAACTGAAGCTTTCTTT
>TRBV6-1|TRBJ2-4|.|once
CASYHPSSVVQYF
TGTGCCAGTTACCATCCCTCTAGCGTCGTTCAGTACTTC
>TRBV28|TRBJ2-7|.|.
CASRMTGTYEQYF
TGTGCCAGCAGGATGACAGGCACCTACGAGCAGTACTTC
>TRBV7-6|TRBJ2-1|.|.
CASSSVGSYNEQFF
TGTGCCAGCAGCTCCGTGGGCTCCTACAATGAGCAGTTCTTC
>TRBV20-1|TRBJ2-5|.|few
CSARVTETQYF
TGCAGTGCTAGAGTTACGGAGACCCAGTACTTC
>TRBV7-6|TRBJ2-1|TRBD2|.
CASSLGSSGFSSYNEQFF
TGTGCCAGCAGCTTAGGATCTAGCGGGTTTAGCTCCTACAATGAGCAGTTCTTC
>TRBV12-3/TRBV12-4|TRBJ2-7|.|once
CASSSNTLPAYEQYF
TGTGCCAGCAGTTCTAATACACTACCGGCCTACGAGCAGTACTTC
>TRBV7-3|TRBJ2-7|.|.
CASSPAVSSYEQYF
TGTGCCAGCAGCCCAGCGGTGAGCTCCTACGAGCAGTACTTC
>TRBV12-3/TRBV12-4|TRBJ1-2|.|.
CASSSYREDGYTF
TGTGCCAGCAGTTCCTATAGGGAAGATGGCTACACCTTC
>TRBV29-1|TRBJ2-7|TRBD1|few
CSVSKGTGPLEQYF
TGCAGCGTTTCTAAAGGGACAGGGCCCCTCGAGCAGTACTTC
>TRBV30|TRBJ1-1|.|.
CAWNRGGTEAFF
TGTGCCTGGAATAGGGGGGGCACTGAAGCTTTCTTT
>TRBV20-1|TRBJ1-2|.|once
CSARDTGNYGYTF
TGCAGTGCTAGAGATACGGGAAACTATGGCTACACCTTC
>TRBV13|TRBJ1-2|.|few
CASRLGELGYTF
TGTGCCAGCAGACTCGGCGAACTCGGCTACACCTTC
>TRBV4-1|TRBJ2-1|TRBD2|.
CASSQLLAGGYSYNEQFF
TGCGCCAGCAGCCAACTGCTAGCGGGGGGCTACTCCTACAATGAGCAGTTCTTC
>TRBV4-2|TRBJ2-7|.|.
CASSHTKGAYEQYF
TGTGCCAGCAGCCATACTAAGGGGGCCTACGAGCAGTACTTC
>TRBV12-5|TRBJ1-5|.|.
CASGLTHQPQHF
TGTGCTAGTGGTTTGACCCATCAGCCCCAGCATTTT
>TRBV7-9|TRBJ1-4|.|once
CASSLGDRRATNEKLFF
TGTGCCAGCAGCTTAGGAGACAGGCGTGCAACTAATGAAAAACTGTTTTTT
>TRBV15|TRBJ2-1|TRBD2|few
CATSSGRGSGKSNEQFF
TGTGCCACCAGCAGTGGGAGAGGTAGCGGGAAAAGCAATGAGCAGTTCTTC
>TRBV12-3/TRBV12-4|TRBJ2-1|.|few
CASTSGTYYNEQFF
TGTGCCAGCACGTCAGGGACGTATTACAATGAGCAGTTCTTC
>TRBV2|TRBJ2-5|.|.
CASRRTGLQETQYF
TGTGCCAGCAGACGAACAGGGCTCCAAGAGACCCAGTACTTC
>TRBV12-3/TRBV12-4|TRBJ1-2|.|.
CASSNGPDGVYGYTF
TGTGCCAGCAGTAATGGGCCTGACGGAGTCTATGGCTACACCTTC
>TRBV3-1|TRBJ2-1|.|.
CASSQDIRGNRYNEQFF
TGTGCCAGCAGCCAAGATATCCGAGGGAATCGTTACAATGAGCAGTTCTTC
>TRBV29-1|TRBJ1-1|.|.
CSVEIGTEAFF
TGCAGCGTTGAAATTGGCACTGAAGCTTTCTTT
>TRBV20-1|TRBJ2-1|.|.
CSASGRAVSYNEQFF
TGCAGTGCTTCTGGACGCGCAGTCTCCTACAATGAGCAGTTCTTC
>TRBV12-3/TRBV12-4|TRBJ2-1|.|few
CASSYRRSPAPSYNEQFF
TGTGCCAGCAGCTATCGACGGTCCCCGGCGCCCTCCTACAATGAGCAGTTCTTC
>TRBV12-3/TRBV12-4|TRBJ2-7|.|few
CASSSSGRYEQYF
TGTGCCAGCAGTTCATCAGGGCGCTACGAGCAGTACTTC
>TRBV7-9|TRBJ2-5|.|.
CASSRQGAREQYF
TGTGCCAGCAGCAGGCAGGGGGCGCGGGAGCAGTACTTC
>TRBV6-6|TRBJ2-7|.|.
CASSYSEDEQYF
TGTGCCAGCAGTTACTCAGAGGACGAGCAGTACTTC
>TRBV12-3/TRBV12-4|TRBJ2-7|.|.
CASSLSSEQYF
TGTGCCAGCAGTTTAAGTAGCGAGCAGTACTTC
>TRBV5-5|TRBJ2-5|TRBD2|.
CASSSGLAGTETQYF
TGTGCCAGCAGCTCGGGACTAGCGGGGACGGAGACCCAGTACTTC
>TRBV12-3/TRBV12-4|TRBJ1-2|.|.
CASSWGFTGSGYTF
TGTGCCAGCAGTTGGGGATTCACTGGCAGTGGCTACACCTTC
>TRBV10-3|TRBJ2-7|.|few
CAISEGQGLADEQYF
TGTGCCATCAGTGAGGGGCAGGGCCTCGCCGACGAGCAGTACTTC
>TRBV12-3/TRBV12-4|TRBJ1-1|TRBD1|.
CASSFSTGDFEAFF
TGTGCCAGCAGTTTCTCGACAGGGGATTTTGAAGCTTTCTTT
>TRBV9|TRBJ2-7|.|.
CASSSSFTSYEQYF
TGTGCCAGCAGCTCCAGCTTTACCTCCTACGAGCAGTACTTC
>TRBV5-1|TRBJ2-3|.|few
CASSSGSSLYTDTQYF
TGCGCCAGCAGCTCCGGGAGTTCCCTTTACACAGATACGCAGTATTTT
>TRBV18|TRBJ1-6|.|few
CASSPPGHNSPLHF
TGTGCCAGCTCACCACCTGGCCATAATTCACCCCTCCACTTT
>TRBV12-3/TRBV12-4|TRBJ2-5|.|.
CASRPRGQETQYF
TGTGCCAGCAGACCAAGAGGGCAAGAGACCCAGTACTTC
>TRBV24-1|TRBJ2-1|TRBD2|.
CATSDFSGRASYNEQFF
TGTGCCACCAGTGATTTTAGCGGGAGGGCCTCCTACAATGAGCAGTTCTTC
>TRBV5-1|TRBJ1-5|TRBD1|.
CASSLAGGSDQPQHF
TGCGCCAGCAGCTTGGCAGGGGGCAGTGATCAGCCCCAGCATTTT
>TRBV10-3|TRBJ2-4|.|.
CAISEERLVVDKNIQYF
TGTGCCATCAGTGAGGAAAGGTTGGTGGTGGACAAAAACATTCAGTACTTC
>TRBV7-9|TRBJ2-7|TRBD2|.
CASSPLRVAGVYEQYF
TGTGCCAGCAGCCCCCTGAGGGTAGCGGGGGTATACGAGCAGTACTTC
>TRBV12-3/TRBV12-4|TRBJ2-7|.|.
CASSLNVRHEQYF
TGTGCCAGCAGTTTAAACGTACGGCACGAGCAGTACTTC
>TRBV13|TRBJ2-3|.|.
CASSPPAALGSTDTQYF
TGTGCCAGCAGCCCCCCGGCGGCGCTAGGGAGCACAGATACGCAGTATTTT
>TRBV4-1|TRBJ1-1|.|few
CASSQGGSGTFF
TGCGCCAGCAGCCAAGGAGGAAGTGGAACTTTCTTT
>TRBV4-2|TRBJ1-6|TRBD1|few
CASSSPLRGPSNYHSPLHF
TGTGCCAGCAGCTCCCCGTTGAGGGGGCCCTCGAATTATCATTCACCCCTCCACTTT
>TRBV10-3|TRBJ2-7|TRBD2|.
CAISESPRRAGGNEQYF
TGTGCCATCAGTGAGTCGCCCCGGCGAGCGGGAGGTAACGAGCAGTACTTC
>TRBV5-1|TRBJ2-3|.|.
CASSLGRGGSSTDTQYF
TGCGCCAGCAGCTTGGGCCGGGGAGGCTCTAGCACAGATACGCAGTATTTT
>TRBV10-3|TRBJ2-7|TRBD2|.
CAISESSGATEQYF
TGTGCCATCAGTGAGTCTAGCGGGGCAACCGAGCAGTACTTC